This T cell receptor beta chain is from a study of regulatory T cells in long-lasting Graves disease. Investigators prepared the TCR beta libraries by applying iRepertoire HTBI primers and Arm-PCR of CDR3 regions. MiXCR, applied by TCRdb to the multiplex PCR reads, yields one record per CDR3 protein. This table holds roughly 450,000 distinct CDR3 sequences, about 20% found once. The sample's time point: persistent/refractory GD, antithyroid drugs over 5 years with positive TRAb. The authors made the TCR library using RNA they extracted from PBMCs. The CDR3 covers 14 residues. V lost 2 bases and J lost 4, with 11 bases in between. Germline V CDR1 and CDR2: MDHEN, SYDVKM. This clonotype was seen ten or more times.

Sequencing used peripheral blood mononuclear cells (PBMCs), obtained when the disease was refractory, from a patient treated with antithyroid drugs. This chain links TRBV28 with TRBJ2-5, with D unclear. This TCR came from a female donor with Graves disease. The CDR3 protein is CASSLGLGPETQYF. The CDR3 region has the DNA TGTGCCAGCAGTTTAGGGCTAGGCCCAGAGACCCAGTACTTC.